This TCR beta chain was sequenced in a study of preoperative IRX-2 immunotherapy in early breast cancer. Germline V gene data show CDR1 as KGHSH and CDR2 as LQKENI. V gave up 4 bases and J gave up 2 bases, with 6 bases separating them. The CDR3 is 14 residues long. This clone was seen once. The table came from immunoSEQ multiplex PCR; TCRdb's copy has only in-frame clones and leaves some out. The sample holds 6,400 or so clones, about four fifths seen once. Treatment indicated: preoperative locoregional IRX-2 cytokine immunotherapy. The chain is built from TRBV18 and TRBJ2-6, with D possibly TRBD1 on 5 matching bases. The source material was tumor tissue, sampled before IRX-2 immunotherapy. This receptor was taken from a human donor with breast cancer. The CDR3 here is CASSLRAGANVLTF. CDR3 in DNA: TGTGCCAGCTCACTCAGGGCTGGGGCCAACGTCCTGACTTTC.